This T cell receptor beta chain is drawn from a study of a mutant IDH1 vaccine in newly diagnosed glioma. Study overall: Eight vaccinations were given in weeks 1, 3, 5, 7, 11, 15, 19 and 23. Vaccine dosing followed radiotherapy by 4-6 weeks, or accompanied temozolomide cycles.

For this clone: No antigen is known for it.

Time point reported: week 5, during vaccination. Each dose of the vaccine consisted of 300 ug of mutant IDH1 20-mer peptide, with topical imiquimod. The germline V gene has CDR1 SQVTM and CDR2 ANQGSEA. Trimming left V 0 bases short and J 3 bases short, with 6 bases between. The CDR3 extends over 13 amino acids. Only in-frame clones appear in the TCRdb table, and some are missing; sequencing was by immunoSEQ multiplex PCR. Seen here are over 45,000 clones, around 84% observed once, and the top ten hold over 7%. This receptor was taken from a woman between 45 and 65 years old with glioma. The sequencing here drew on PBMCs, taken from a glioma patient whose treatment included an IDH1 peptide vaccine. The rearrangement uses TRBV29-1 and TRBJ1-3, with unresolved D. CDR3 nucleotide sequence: TGCAGCGTTGAAGATCACCTTGGAAACACCATATATTTT. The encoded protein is CSVEDHLGNTIYF.